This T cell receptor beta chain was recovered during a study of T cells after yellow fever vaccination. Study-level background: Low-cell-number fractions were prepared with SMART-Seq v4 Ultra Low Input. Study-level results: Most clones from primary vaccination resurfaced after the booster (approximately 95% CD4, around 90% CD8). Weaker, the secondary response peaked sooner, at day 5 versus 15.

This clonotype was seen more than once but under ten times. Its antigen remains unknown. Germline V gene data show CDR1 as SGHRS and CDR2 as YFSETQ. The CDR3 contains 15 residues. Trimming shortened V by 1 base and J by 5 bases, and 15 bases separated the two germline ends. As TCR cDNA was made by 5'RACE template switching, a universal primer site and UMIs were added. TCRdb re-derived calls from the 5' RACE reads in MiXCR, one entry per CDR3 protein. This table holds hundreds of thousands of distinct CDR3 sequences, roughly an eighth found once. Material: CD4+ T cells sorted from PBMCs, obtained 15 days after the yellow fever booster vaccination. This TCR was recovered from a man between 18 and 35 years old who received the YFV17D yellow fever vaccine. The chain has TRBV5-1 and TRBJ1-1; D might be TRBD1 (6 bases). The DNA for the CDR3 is TGCGCCAGCAGCTTGCGGGGGGCGAGTCGGACTGAAGCTTTCTTT. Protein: CASSLRGASRTEAFF.